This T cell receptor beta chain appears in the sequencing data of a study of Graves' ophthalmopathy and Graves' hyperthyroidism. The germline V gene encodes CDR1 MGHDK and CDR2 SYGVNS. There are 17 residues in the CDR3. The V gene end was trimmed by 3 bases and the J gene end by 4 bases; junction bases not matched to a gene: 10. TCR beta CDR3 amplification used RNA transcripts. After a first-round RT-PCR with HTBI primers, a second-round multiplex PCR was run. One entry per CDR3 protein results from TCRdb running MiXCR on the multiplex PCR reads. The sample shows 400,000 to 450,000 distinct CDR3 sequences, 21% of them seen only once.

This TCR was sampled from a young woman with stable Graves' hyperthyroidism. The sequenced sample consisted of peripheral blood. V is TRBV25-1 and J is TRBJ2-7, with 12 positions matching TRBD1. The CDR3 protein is CASSDDRDRGRGYEQYF. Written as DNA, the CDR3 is TGTGCCAGCAGTGACGACCGGGACAGGGGGCGAGGTTACGAGCAGTACTTC.